These 23 T cell receptor beta chains were all obtained from the same sample, sequenced in a study of blood T cell repertoires in COVID-19. Assay: immunoSEQ multiplex PCR; the TCRdb copy retains only in-frame clones and omits some. Here the sample spans some 37,000 clones, over 80% being singletons. The specimen was peripheral blood. These receptors originate from a woman in her seventies with acute or convalescent COVID-19.

This clone was detected only once. The V call is TRBV6-5, the J call TRBJ1-3; D may be TRBD1 (5 bases). V lost 0 bases and J 0 bases, leaving 9 bases between the germline ends. The V gene's germline CDR1 is MNHEY and CDR2 SVGAGI. The CDR3 has 16 amino acids. The CDR3 loop reads CASSYSGGDSGNTIYF. As DNA, the CDR3 is TGTGCCAGCAGTTACTCGGGGGGTGACTCTGGAAACACCATATATTTT.

This sequence joins TRBV6-4 and TRBJ2-3; 9 nucleotides align to TRBD2. Trimming at V came to 2 bases and at J to 4 bases, leaving 4 bases not matched to a gene. Germline V CDR1 and CDR2: MRHNA, SNTAGT. The CDR3 is made up of 15 amino acids. In DNA, the CDR3 is TGTGCCAGCAGTGACAGTAGCGGGAGCCCAGATACGCAGTATTTT. It yields the protein CASSDSSGSPDTQYF.

The rearrangement joins TRBV19 to TRBJ2-3, with 8 bases identical to TRBD2. Germline V gene sequence: CDR1 LNHDA, CDR2 SQIVND (reference sequence). V lost 3 bases to trimming and J lost 3 bases; unmatched junction nucleotides: 5. The CDR3 totals 15 residues. The CDR3 bases are TGTGCCAGTAGTATCACTAGCGGAAGGACAGATACGCAGTATTTT. Its translation: CASSITSGRTDTQYF.

This clone appeared a single time. The V and J genes are TRBV24-1 and TRBJ2-1; a weak D match, TRBD2 (5 bases). CDR3 size: 14 residues. V was pared by 4 bases and J by 3 bases, with 9 bases between. Germline CDR1 and CDR2: KGHDR and SFDVKD. The CDR3 region has the DNA TGTGCCACCAGTGACTCGGGATTCTACAATGAGCAGTTCTTC. Translation gives CATSDSGFYNEQFF.

J is TRBJ1-2 and V is TRBV28; tentative D call: TRBD1 (5 bases). V gave up 8 bases and J gave up 8 bases, with 18 bases separating them. The CDR3 is 13 residues long. Germline CDR1 reads MDHEN; CDR2 reads SYDVKM. The DNA for the CDR3 is TGTGCCAGCGTCACCCGGGACTGGGACGGCTACACCTTC. It encodes CASVTRDWDGYTF.

The gene calls are TRBV24-1 and TRBJ1-2; no clear D gene. The ends were cut back, 2 bases at V and 3 bases at J, with 6 bases in the middle. The CDR3 has 13 residues. The germline V gene encodes CDR1 KGHDR and CDR2 SFDVKD. In DNA, the CDR3 is TGTGCCACCAGTGATTCAACAGACTATGGCTACACCTTC. Protein: CATSDSTDYGYTF.

The chain links TRBV6-4 to TRBJ2-1, with 9 bases fitting TRBD2. The length of the CDR3 is 15 residues. Germline CDR1 is MRHNA and CDR2 is SNTAGT. V shed 3 bases and J 5 bases; nucleotides not matched to a gene: 5. CDR3: CASSDSAGGHNEQFF. The CDR3 nucleotides read TGTGCCAGCAGTGATTCGGCGGGGGGGCACAATGAGCAGTTCTTC.

The chain has TRBV12-3 or TRBV12-4 and TRBJ1-5, with D unresolved. This CDR3 region has 13 residues. V shed 3 bases and J shed 0 bases, with 3 bases lying between them. CDR3 protein: CASSFSSNQPQHF. The CDR3 DNA reads as TGTGCCAGCAGTTTCTCTAGCAATCAGCCCCAGCATTTT.

The CDR3 nucleotides are TGTGCCAGCAGTTCGGGGAGTAATGAAAAACTGTTTTTT. It is translated as CASSSGSNEKLFF. The chain couples TRBV12-3 or TRBV12-4 to TRBJ1-4; no clear D. The CDR3 extends over 13 amino acids. Between the trimmed V and J ends, which lost 4 bases and 4 bases, there was a span of 7 bases.

This sequence joins TRBV2 and TRBJ1-4, with 10 positions matching TRBD1. This CDR3 spans 15 amino acids. Germline CDR1 is SNHLY and CDR2 is FYNNEI. The V and J ends lost 7 bases and 1 base, in that order; junction bases with no gene match: 3. CDR3 DNA sequence: TGTGCCAGCATGGGACAGGGGTTAACTAATGAAAAACTGTTTTTT. Protein sequence: CASMGQGLTNEKLFF.

This chain joins TRBV10-3 and TRBJ2-3; D may be TRBD1 (5 bases). Germline V gene data show CDR1 as ENHRY and CDR2 as SYGVKD. The CDR3 has 15 amino acids. V was cut by 0 bases and J by 3 bases, with 10 bases left in between. CDR3 region: CAISESVRDTDTQYF. The DNA of the CDR3 is TGTGCCATCAGTGAGTCGGTCAGGGATACAGATACGCAGTATTTT.

This chain joins TRBV5-8 and TRBJ1-2; 9 positions agree with TRBD1. CDR1 SGHTS and CDR2 YDEGEE come from the germline V gene. Trimming cost V 4 bases and J 4 bases; bases outside gene matches: 8. CDR3 size: 15 residues. DNA for the CDR3: TGTGCCAGCAGCGAGGGACAGGGCTGGTCCTATGGCTACACCTTC. Its protein is CASSEGQGWSYGYTF.

The CDR3 region is CASSSGLAGEDTQYF. For the CDR3, the DNA is TGTGCCAGCAGTTCGGGACTAGCGGGGGAGGATACGCAGTATTTT. This rearrangement joins TRBV27 to TRBJ2-3; 14 bases are shared with TRBD2. The CDR3 length is 15 residues. Germline CDR1 reads MNHEY; CDR2 reads SMNVEV (reference sequence). The junction had 3 bases not matched to a gene; V was cut back by 4 bases and J by 6 bases.

This rearrangement joins TRBV24-1 to TRBJ1-1; a possible D gene is TRBD1 (5 bases). The CDR3 has 14 residues. Trimming took off 5 bases at V and 4 bases at J, with 13 bases between the two ends. Germline assignment: CDR1 KGHDR and CDR2 SFDVKD. Here the CDR3 reads CATSASGGITEAFF. The CDR3 DNA reads TGTGCCACCAGTGCCTCCGGGGGTATCACTGAAGCTTTCTTT.

V is TRBV9 and J is TRBJ2-2; TRBD2 is a possible D gene (5 bases). The CDR3 sequence is 15 residues long. From germline, CDR1 is SGDLS and CDR2 YYNGEE. V dropped 2 bases and J dropped 0 bases, with 8 bases sitting between them. In nucleotides, the CDR3 is TGTGCCAGCAGCGTGGGCGGGTCGAACACCGGGGAGCTGTTTTTT. It encodes CASSVGGSNTGELFF.

The V call is TRBV5-1, the J call TRBJ2-5; D gene unclear. Per the germline V gene, CDR1 is SGHRS and CDR2 is YFSETQ. The CDR3 has 14 residues. Trimming cost V 4 bases and J 5 bases, with 15 bases left between them. CDR3 amino acids: CASSLIQTKETQYF. The CDR3 DNA is TGCGCCAGCAGCCTCATTCAAACTAAGGAGACCCAGTACTTC.

J is TRBJ2-1 and V is TRBV29-1; possibly TRBD2 for D (5 bases). CDR1 is SQVTM and CDR2 is ANQGSEA in the germline V gene. There are 14 residues in the CDR3. The V end was cut by 2 bases, the J end by 8 bases, with 16 bases between. The CDR3 reads CSVESGSKGDEQFF. CDR3 sequence (DNA): TGCAGCGTTGAATCGGGGTCTAAGGGCGATGAGCAGTTCTTC.

The chain combines TRBV7-3 with TRBJ2-1; D is unclear. V was pared by 3 bases and J by 0 bases, with 9 bases between. The CDR3 consists of 15 residues. Germline CDR1 and CDR2: SGHTA and FQGTGA. CDR3 coding DNA: TGTGCCAGCAGCTTTAGTAGGAGCTCCTACAATGAGCAGTTCTTC. Encoded protein: CASSFSRSSYNEQFF.

The V call is TRBV5-5, the J call TRBJ1-4; no definite D call. V lost 1 base and J lost 8, with 21 bases in between. CDR3 length: 17 residues. The germline CDR1 and CDR2 sequences are SGHKS and YYEKEE (reference sequence). The DNA of the CDR3 is TGTGCCAGCAGCTTGAGGGCGGAGGACCTACCAACCGAAAAACTGTTTTTT. This encodes CASSLRAEDLPTEKLFF.

The chain uses TRBV18 and TRBJ2-7; 10 bases are a match to TRBD1. CDR1 and CDR2 (germline): KGHSH, LQKENI. The junction had 16 bases not matched to a gene; V was cut back by 6 bases and J by 8 bases. This CDR3 has 16 residues. The CDR3 DNA follows: TGTGCCAGCTCCCAACCTCCGGGACAGGGGTCGGGCAAGCAGTACGTC. Translation gives CASSQPPGQGSGKQYV.

This sequence joins TRBV5-1 and TRBJ1-1, with D maybe TRBD1 (6 bases). This CDR3 is 14 amino acids long. The germline V gene has CDR1 SGHRS and CDR2 YFSETQ. V was cut by 0 bases and J by 3 bases, with 9 bases left in between. CDR3 in DNA: TGCGCCAGCAGCTTGGGACAGGCGGACACTGAAGCTTTCTTT. As protein: CASSLGQADTEAFF.

The V and J genes are TRBV27 and TRBJ2-1; 8 bases map to TRBD1. V was pared by 6 bases and J by 4 bases, with 2 bases of the junction left unmatched. The CDR3 contains 13 residues. Germline V lookup: CDR1 MNHEY, CDR2 SMNVEV (reference sequence). As DNA, the CDR3 is TGTGCCAGCAGGGGACAGGCGTACAATGAGCAGTTCTTC. Amino acid sequence: CASRGQAYNEQFF.

The gene calls are TRBV7-9 and TRBJ2-7, with 8 nucleotides matching TRBD2. Looked up from germline, CDR1 is SEHNR and CDR2 is FQNEAQ (reference sequence). The junction had 14 bases not matched to a gene; V was cut back by 9 bases and J by 10 bases. The CDR3 loop spans 13 amino acids. The CDR3: CARNGSLAGDQYV. CDR3 nucleotide sequence: TGTGCCAGGAACGGCTCCCTAGCGGGTGATCAGTACGTC.